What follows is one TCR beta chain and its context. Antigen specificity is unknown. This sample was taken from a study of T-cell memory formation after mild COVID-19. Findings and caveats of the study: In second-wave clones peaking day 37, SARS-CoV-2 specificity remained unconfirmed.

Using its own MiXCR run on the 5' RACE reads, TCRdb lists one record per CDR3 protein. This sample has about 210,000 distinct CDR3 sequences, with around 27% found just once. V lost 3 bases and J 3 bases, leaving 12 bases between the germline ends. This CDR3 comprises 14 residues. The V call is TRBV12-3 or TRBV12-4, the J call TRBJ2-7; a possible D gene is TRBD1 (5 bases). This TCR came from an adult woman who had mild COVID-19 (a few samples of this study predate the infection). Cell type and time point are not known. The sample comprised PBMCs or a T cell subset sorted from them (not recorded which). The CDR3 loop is CASSFQGVFYEQYF. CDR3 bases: TGTGCCAGCAGTTTCCAAGGGGTGTTCTACGAGCAGTACTTC.